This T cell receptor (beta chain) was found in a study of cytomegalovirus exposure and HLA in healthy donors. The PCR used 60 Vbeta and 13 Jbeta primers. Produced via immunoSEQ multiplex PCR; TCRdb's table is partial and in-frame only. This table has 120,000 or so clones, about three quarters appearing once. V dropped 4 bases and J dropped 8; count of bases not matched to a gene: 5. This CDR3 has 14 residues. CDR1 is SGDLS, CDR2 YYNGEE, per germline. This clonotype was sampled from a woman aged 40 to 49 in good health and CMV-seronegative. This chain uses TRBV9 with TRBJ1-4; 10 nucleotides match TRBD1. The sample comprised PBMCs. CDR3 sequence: CASSPGQGWEKLFF. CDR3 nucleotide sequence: TGTGCCAGCAGCCCGGGACAGGGGTGGGAAAAACTGTTTTTT.